The 10 T cell receptor beta chains presented below share a single source sample, sequenced in a study of long-term antiretroviral therapy in people with HIV. Survey level was the resolution at which the v3.0 immunoSEQ assay ran. TCRdb's copy holds only in-frame clones and misses some; the assay was immunoSEQ multiplex PCR. The sample carries around 28,000 clones, roughly 90% recorded once. This sample comprised unsorted PBMCs, obtained 3.1 years after starting antiretroviral therapy. The receptors stem from a young man with HIV.

The chain recombines TRBV10-3 with TRBJ2-7; 7 bases are a match to TRBD1. V gave up 4 bases and J gave up 6 bases; unmatched junction bases: 6. The CDR3 contains 13 residues. Germline V CDR1 and CDR2: ENHRY, SYGVKD. CDR3 nucleotides: TGTGCCATCAGTGCCGGGACAGCTACCGAGCAGTACTTC. Amino acids: CAISAGTATEQYF.

The chain is built from TRBV19 and TRBJ2-2, with TRBD1 as a possible D gene (6 bases). Per the germline V gene, CDR1 is LNHDA and CDR2 is SQIVND (reference sequence). Trimming stripped 3 bases from V and 5 bases from J, with 10 bases between. The CDR3 is 14 residues long. The DNA of the CDR3 is TGTGCCAGTAGTATCCCCCAGGGGACCGGGGAGCTGTTTTTT. Residues: CASSIPQGTGELFF.

The DNA of the CDR3 is TGTGCCAGCAGCCCGGGGACAGGGGCGAACAATGAGCAGTTCTTC. Protein sequence: CASSPGTGANNEQFF. The rearrangement joins TRBV5-5 to TRBJ2-1, with TRBD1 identical over 10 bases. V lost 4 bases and J lost 5; bases outside the gene matches: 6. The CDR3 length is 15 residues. CDR1 is SGHKS, CDR2 YYEKEE, per germline (reference sequence).

J is TRBJ1-2 and V is TRBV29-1; D not resolved. Germline loops: CDR1 SQVTM, CDR2 ANQGSEA. The ends were cut back, 7 bases at V and 0 bases at J, with 9 bases in the middle. The CDR3 extends over 12 amino acids. The CDR3 region is CSALTANYGYTF. CDR3 sequence (DNA): TGCAGCGCTCTCACCGCTAACTATGGCTACACCTTC.

This sequence joins TRBV9 and TRBJ2-3, with a possible D match to TRBD2 (5 bases). The CDR3 spans 16 residues. V was cut by 3 bases and J by 3 bases, with 17 bases left in between. Germline V gene lookup returns CDR1 SGDLS and CDR2 YYNGEE. CDR3 DNA: TGTGCCAGCAGCGGTAGAGGAGGCAGTGGGACAGATACGCAGTATTTT. This encodes CASSGRGGSGTDTQYF.

The V gene is TRBV11-1, the J gene TRBJ2-2; maybe TRBD2 (6 bases). Deletions cut 5 bases from V and 4 bases from J, with 11 bases between. The CDR3 has 14 residues. CDR1 is SGHAT and CDR2 is FQDESV in the germline V gene (reference sequence). CDR3 in amino acids: CASSRTEGTGELFF. DNA of the CDR3: TGTGCCAGCAGCCGGACGGAGGGCACCGGGGAGCTGTTTTTT.

This clone was seen only once. This rearrangement joins TRBV4-3 to TRBJ1-2, with D unclear. The V and J ends lost 0 bases and 6 bases respectively, with 11 bases between them. The CDR3 sequence is 14 residues long. Germline V lookup: CDR1 LGHNA, CDR2 YSLEER. In DNA, the CDR3 is TGCGCCAGCAGCCAAGAAGGACCTGAACATGGCTACACCTTC. Its translation is CASSQEGPEHGYTF.

The rearrangement uses TRBV6-4 and TRBJ2-1; D not certain. The germline V and J ends were trimmed by 4 bases and 7 bases, with 2 bases remaining between them. The CDR3 length is 10 residues. The germline V gene encodes CDR1 MRHNA and CDR2 SNTAGT. CDR3 sequence (DNA): TGTGCCAGCAGTGGAAATGAGCAGTTCTTC. Protein product: CASSGNEQFF.

The rearrangement joins TRBV2 to TRBJ2-7, with TRBD1 matching over 11 bases. Germline V gives CDR1 SNHLY, CDR2 FYNNEI. The CDR3 is 14 amino acids. V was clipped by 6 bases and J by 4 bases; unmatched bases: 5. CDR3 in DNA: TGTGCCAGCAGGCAGGGGACAGGGGGATACGAGCAGTACTTC. Translation gives CASRQGTGGYEQYF.

The rearrangement links TRBV7-6 to TRBJ2-2; D unclear. Germline CDR1 SGHVS, CDR2 FNYEAQ. The V end lost 5 bases, the J end lost 7 bases, and 11 bases lay between the germline ends. This CDR3 comprises 13 residues. This chain's CDR3 is CASSTKLNGELFF. In DNA form, the CDR3 reads TGTGCCAGCAGCACTAAGTTGAACGGGGAGCTGTTTTTT.